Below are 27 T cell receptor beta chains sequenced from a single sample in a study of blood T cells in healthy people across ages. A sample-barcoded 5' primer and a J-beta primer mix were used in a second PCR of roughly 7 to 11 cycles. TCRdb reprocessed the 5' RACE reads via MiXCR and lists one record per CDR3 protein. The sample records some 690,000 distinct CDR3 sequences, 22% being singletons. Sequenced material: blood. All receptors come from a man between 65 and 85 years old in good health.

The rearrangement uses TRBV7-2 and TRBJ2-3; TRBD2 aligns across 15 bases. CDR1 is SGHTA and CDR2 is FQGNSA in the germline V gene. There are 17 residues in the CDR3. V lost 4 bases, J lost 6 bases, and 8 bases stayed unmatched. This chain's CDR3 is CASSSGLAGGLRDTQYF. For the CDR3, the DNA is TGTGCCAGCAGCTCTGGACTAGCGGGGGGGCTGCGCGATACGCAGTATTTT.

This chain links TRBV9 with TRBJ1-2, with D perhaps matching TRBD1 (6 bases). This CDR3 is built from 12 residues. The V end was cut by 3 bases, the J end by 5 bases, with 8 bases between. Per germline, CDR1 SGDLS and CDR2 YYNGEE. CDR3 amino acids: CASSGTEYGYTF. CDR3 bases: TGTGCCAGCAGCGGGACAGAATATGGCTACACCTTC.

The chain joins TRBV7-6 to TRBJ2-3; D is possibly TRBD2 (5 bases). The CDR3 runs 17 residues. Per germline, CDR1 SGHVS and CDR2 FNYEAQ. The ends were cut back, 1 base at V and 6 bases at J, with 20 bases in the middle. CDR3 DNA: TGTGCCAGCAGCTTAGGTTCCCAAACTAGGTACCCGGATACGCAGTATTTT. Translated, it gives CASSLGSQTRYPDTQYF. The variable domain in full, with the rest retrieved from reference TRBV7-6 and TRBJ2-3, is GAGVSQSPRYKVTKRGQDVALRCDPISGHVSLYWYRQALGQGPEFLTYFNYEAQQDKSGLPNDRFSAERPEGSISTLTIQRTEQRDSAMYRCASSLGSQTRYPDTQYFGPGTRLTVL.

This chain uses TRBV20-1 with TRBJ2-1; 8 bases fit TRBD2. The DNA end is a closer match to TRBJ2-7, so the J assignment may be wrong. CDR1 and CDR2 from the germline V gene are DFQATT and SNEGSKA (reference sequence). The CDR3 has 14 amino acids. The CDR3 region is CSARPGAGGYEQYF. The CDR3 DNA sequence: TGCAGTGCTAGGCCAGGGGCGGGAGGTTACGAGCAGTACTTC.

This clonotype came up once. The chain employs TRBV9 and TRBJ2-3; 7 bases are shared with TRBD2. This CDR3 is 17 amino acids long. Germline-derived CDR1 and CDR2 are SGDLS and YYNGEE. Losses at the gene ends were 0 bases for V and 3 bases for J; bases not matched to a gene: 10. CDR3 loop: CASSVAGAGAWTDTQYF. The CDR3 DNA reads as TGTGCCAGCAGCGTAGCTGGGGCGGGAGCTTGGACAGATACGCAGTATTTT.

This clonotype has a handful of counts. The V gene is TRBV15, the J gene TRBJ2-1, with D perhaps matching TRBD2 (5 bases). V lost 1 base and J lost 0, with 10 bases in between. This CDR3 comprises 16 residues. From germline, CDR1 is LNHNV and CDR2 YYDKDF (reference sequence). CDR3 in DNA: TGTGCCACCAGCAGAGTGCCTGGGAGCTCCTACAATGAGCAGTTCTTC. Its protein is CATSRVPGSSYNEQFF.

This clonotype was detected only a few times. DNA of the CDR3: TGTGCCAGCAGCTTAGTCCGGCAGGGGGCTAGGGAGCAGTTCTTC. Its protein product is CASSLVRQGAREQFF. This chain links TRBV7-2 with TRBJ2-5; TRBD1 aligns across 8 bases. The better agreement between TRBJ2-1 and the DNA end casts doubt on the J call. CDR1 is SGHTA, CDR2 FQGNSA, per germline. The CDR3 covers 15 residues.

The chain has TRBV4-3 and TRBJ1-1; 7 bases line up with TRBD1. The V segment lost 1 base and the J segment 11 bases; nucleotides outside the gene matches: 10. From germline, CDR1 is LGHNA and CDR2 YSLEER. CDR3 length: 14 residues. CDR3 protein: CASSQAREGARAFF. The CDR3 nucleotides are TGCGCCAGCAGCCAAGCACGGGAGGGGGCGCGGGCTTTCTTT.

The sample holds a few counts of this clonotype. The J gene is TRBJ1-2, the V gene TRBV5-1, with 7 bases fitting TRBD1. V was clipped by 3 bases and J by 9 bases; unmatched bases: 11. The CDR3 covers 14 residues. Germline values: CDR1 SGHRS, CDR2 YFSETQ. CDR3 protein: CASSSTGTELSYTF. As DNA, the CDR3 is TGCGCCAGCAGCTCCACCGGGACAGAGCTCAGCTACACCTTC. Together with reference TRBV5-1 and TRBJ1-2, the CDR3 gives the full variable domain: KAGVTQTPRYLIKTRGQQVTLSCSPISGHRSVSWYQQTPGQGLQFLFEYFSETQRNKGNFPGRFSGRQFSNSRSEMNVSTLELGDSALYLCASSSTGTELSYTFGSGTRLTVV.

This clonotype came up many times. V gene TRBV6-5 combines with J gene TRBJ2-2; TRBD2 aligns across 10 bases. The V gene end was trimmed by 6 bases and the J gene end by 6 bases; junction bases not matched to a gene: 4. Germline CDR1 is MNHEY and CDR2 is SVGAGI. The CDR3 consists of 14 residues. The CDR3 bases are TGTGCCAGCAGGAGCGGGAGGGCCGCCGGGGAGCTGTTTTTT. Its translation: CASRSGRAAGELFF.

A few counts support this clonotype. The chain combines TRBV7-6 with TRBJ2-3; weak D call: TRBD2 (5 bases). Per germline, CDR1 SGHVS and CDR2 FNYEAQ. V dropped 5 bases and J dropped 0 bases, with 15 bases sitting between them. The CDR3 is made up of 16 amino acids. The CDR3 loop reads CASSPSRAASTDTQYF. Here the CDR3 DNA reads TGTGCCAGCAGCCCGTCGCGGGCCGCTAGCACAGATACGCAGTATTTT.

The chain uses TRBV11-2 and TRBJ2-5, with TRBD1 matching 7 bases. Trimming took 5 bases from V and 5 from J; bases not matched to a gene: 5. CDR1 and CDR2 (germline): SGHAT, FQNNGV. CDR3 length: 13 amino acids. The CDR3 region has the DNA TGTGCCAGCAGCGCGACAGGGTGGGAGACCCAGTACTTC. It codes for CASSATGWETQYF.

As DNA, the CDR3 is TGTGCCAGCAGTTACTCGTCGGGGGCGAACACCGGGGAGCTGTTTTTT. This sequence encodes CASSYSSGANTGELFF. This chain uses TRBV6-5 with TRBJ2-2; D might be TRBD2 (6 bases). Per germline, CDR1 MNHEY and CDR2 SVGAGI. Trimming left V 0 bases short and J 0 bases short, with 8 bases between. The CDR3 is made up of 16 amino acids.

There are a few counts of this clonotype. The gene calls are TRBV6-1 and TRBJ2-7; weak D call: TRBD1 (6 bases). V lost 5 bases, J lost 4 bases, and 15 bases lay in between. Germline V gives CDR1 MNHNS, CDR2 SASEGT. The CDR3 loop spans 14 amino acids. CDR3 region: CASSSPGQKYEQYV. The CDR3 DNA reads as TGTGCCAGCAGTTCACCGGGACAAAAATACGAGCAGTACGTC.

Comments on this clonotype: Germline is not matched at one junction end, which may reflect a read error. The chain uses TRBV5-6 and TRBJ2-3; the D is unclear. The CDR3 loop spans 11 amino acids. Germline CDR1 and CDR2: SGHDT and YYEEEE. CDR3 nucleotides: TGTGCCAGCAGCTCCGGGTCTGGTCCGGATTTT. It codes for CASSSGSGPDF. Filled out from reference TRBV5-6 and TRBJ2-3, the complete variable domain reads DAGVTQSPTHLIKTRGQQVTLRCSPKSGHDTVSWYQQALGQGPQFIFQYYEEEERQRGNFPDRFSGHQFPNYSSELNVNALLLGDSALYLCASSSGSGPDFGPGTRLTVL.

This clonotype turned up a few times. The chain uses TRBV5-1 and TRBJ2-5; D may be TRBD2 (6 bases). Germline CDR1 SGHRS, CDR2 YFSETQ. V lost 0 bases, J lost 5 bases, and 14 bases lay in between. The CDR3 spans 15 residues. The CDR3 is CASSLAGRTMETQYF. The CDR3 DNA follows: TGCGCCAGCAGCTTGGCCGGGCGGACTATGGAGACCCAGTACTTC.

The CDR3 loop is CSASWGHEQYF. The CDR3 DNA sequence: TGCAGTGCTAGTTGGGGGCACGAGCAGTACTTC. J is TRBJ2-7 and V is TRBV20-1; maybe TRBD1 (6 bases). This CDR3 contains 11 residues. Germline CDR1 and CDR2: DFQATT and SNEGSKA (reference sequence). Between the trimmed V and J ends, which lost 3 bases and 5 bases, there was a span of 8 bases.

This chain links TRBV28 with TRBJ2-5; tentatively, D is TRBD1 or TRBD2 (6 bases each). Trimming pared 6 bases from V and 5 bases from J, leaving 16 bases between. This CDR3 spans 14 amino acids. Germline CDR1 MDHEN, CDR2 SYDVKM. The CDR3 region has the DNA TGTGCCAGCAGGAGAGGGGGGTTTGGGGAGACCCAGTACTTC. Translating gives CASRRGGFGETQYF. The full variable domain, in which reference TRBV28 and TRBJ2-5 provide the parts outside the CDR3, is DVKVTQSSRYLVKRTGEKVFLECVQDMDHENMFWYRQDPGLGLRLIYFSYDVKMKEKGDIPEGYSVSREKKERFSLILESASTNQTSMYLCASRRGGFGETQYFGPGTRLLVL.

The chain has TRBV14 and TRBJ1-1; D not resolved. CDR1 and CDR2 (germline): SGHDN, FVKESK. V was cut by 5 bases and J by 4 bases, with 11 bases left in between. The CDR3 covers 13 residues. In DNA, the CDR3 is TGTGCCAGCAGCAGACTCAAGGGCACTGAAGCTTTCTTT. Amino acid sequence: CASSRLKGTEAFF.

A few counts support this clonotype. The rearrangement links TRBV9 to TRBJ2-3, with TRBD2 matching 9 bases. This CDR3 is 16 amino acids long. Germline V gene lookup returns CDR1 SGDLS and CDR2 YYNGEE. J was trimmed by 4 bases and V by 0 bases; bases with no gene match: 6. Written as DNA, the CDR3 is TGTGCCAGCAGCGTAGTGAGAGCGGGGGGTGCAGATACGCAGTATTTT. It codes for CASSVVRAGGADTQYF.

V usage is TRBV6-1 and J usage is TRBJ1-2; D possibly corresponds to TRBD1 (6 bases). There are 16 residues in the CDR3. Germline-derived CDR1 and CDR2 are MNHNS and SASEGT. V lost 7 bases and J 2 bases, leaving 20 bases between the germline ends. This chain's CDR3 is CASKAGTGKLNYGYTF. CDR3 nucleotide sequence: TGTGCCAGCAAGGCGGGAACAGGGAAGTTGAACTATGGCTACACCTTC.

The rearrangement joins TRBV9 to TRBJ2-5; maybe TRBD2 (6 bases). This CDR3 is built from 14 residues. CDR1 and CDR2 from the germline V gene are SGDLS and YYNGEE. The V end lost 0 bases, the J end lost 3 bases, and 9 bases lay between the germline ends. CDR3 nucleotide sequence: TGTGCCAGCAGCGTAGTTGGGGGGAAAGAGACCCAGTACTTC. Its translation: CASSVVGGKETQYF.

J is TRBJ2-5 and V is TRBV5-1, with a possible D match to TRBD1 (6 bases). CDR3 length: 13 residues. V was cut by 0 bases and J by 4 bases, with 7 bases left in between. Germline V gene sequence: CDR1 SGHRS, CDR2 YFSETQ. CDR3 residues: CASSLETGETQYF. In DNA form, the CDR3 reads TGCGCCAGCAGCTTGGAGACAGGAGAGACCCAGTACTTC.

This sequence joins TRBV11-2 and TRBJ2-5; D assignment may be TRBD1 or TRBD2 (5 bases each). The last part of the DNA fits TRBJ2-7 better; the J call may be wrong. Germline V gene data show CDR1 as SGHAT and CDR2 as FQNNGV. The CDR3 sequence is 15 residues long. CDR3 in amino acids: CASSSLAGGIDEQYF. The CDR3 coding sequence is TGTGCCAGCAGCTCTCTAGCTGGGGGTATCGACGAGCAGTACTTC.

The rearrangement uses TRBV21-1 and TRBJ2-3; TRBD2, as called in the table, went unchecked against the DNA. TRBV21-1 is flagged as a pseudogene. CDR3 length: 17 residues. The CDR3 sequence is CASSKVPASESTDTQYF. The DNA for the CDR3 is TGTGCCAGCAGCAAAGTCCCCGCTAGCGAGAGCACAGATACGCAGTATTTT.

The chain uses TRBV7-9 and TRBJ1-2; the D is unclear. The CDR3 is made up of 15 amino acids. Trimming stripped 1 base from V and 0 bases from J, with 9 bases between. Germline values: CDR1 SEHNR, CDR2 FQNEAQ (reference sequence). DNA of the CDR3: TGTGCCAGCAGCTTAGGTTTCCCAACTAACTATGGCTACACCTTC. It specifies CASSLGFPTNYGYTF.

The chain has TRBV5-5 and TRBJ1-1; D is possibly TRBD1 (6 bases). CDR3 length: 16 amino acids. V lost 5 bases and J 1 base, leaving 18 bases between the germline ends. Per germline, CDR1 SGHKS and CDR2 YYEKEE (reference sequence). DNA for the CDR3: TGTGCCAGCAGTTCAGGGCCAGGGGCGAGGAACACTGAAGCTTTCTTT. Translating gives CASSSGPGARNTEAFF.